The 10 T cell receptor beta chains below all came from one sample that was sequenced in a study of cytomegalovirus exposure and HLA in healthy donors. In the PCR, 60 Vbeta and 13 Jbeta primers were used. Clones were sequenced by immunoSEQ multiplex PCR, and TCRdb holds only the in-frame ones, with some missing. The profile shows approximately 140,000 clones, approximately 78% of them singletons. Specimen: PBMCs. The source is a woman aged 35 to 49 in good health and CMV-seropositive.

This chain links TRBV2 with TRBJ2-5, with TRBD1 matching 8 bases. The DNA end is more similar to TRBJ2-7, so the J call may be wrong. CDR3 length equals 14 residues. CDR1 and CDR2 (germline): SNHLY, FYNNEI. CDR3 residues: CASSETPGGGEQYF. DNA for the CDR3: TGTGCCAGCAGTGAAACCCCAGGGGGCGGCGAGCAGTACTTC.

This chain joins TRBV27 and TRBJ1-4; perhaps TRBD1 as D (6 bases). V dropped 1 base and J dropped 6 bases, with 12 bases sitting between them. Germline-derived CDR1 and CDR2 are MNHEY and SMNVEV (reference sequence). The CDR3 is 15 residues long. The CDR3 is CASSLFARGDEKLFF. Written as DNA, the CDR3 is TGTGCCAGCAGTTTATTCGCCAGGGGAGATGAAAAACTGTTTTTT.

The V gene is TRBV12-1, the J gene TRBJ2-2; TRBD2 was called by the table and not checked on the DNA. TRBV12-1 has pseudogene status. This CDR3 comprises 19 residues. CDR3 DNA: TGTGCCAGCACCGAGACTAGCGGGGGGCCGCGCGATAACACCGGGGAGCTGTTTTTT. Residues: CASTETSGGPRDNTGELFF.

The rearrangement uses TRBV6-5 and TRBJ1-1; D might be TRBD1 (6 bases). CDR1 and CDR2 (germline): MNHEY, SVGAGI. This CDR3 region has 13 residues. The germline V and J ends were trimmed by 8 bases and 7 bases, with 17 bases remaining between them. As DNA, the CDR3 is TGTGCCAGCGGGGCAGGGGTCATTAATGAAGCTTTCTTT. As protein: CASGAGVINEAFF.

The CDR3 DNA follows: TGCGCCAGCAGCGCCACTAGCGGAACCTACGAGCAGTACTTC. Its translation is CASSATSGTYEQYF. The rearrangement links TRBV5-1 to TRBJ2-7, with 8 bases fitting TRBD2. The ends lost 4 bases at V and 2 bases at J; junction bases unmatched: 5. Germline loops: CDR1 SGHRS, CDR2 YFSETQ. The CDR3 loop spans 14 amino acids.

The CDR3 protein is CSAPGGRGDTQYF. The DNA of the CDR3 is TGCAGCGCTCCAGGGGGTCGTGGAGATACGCAGTATTTT. V usage is TRBV29-1 and J usage is TRBJ2-3; 7 bases match TRBD1. This CDR3 is 13 amino acids long. V lost 7 bases, J lost 5 bases, and 9 bases stayed unmatched. Germline lookup yields CDR1 SQVTM and CDR2 ANQGSEA.

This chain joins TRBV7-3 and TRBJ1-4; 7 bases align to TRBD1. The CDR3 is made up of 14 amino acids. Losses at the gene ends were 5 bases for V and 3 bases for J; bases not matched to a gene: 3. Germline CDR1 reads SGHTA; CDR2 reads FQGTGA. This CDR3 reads CASSPTGSNEKLFF. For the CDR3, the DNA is TGTGCCAGCAGCCCGACAGGGTCTAATGAAAAACTGTTTTTT.

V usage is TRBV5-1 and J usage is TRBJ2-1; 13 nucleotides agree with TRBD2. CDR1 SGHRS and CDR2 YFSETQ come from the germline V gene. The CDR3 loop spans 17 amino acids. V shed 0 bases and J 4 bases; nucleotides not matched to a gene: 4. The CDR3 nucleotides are TGCGCCAGCAGCTTGGGAACTAGCGGGGGGGTTTACAATGAGCAGTTCTTC. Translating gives CASSLGTSGGVYNEQFF.

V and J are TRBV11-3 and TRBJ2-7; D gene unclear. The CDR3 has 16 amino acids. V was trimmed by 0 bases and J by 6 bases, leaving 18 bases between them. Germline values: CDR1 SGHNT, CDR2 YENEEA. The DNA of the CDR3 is TGTGCCAGCAGCTTAGATCTGCCCGGTCGGGTCTCCGAGCAGTACTTC. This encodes CASSLDLPGRVSEQYF. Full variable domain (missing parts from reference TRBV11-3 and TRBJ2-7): EAGVVQSPRYKIIEKKQPVAFWCNPISGHNTLYWYLQNLGQGPELLIRYENEEAVDDSQLPKDRFSAERLKGVDSTLKIQPAELGDSAVYLCASSLDLPGRVSEQYFGPGTRLTVT.

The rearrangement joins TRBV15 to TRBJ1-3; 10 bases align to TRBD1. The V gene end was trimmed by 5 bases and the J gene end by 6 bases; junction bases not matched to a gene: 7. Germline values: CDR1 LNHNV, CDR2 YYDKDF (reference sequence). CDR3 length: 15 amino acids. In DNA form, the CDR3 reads TGTGCCACCAGCCCACGACAGGGGGCCGAAAACACCATATATTTT. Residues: CATSPRQGAENTIYF.